A single sample is the source of the 25 T cell receptor beta chains below, sequenced in a study of T cell responses to AZD1222 COVID-19 vaccine. The protocol was immunoSEQ multiplex PCR, while the TCRdb copy is restricted to in-frame clones and leaves out a portion. Of about 180,000 clones listed, about 91% are singletons. Here the sequenced sample was peripheral blood, taken on day 0 of AZD1222 vaccination. The source of these receptors is an adult in good health.

The chain uses TRBV18 and TRBJ2-1; tentatively, D is TRBD2 (6 bases). Germline CDR1 KGHSH, CDR2 LQKENI. The CDR3 is 18 amino acids. V gave up 3 bases and J gave up 4 bases, with 22 bases separating them. CDR3 sequence (DNA): TGTGCCAGCTCACCTGATATTGGACTGCCCGGGGGTTACAATGAGCAGTTCTTC. Protein sequence: CASSPDIGLPGGYNEQFF.

A few counts support this clone. This rearrangement joins TRBV21-1 to TRBJ2-1. TRBV21-1 is labeled a pseudogene. This CDR3 has 15 amino acids. The chain's CDR3 is CASSKRDGTPVGQFF. The CDR3 DNA is TGTGCCAGCAGCAAAAGGGATGGCACCCCGGTTGGGCAGTTCTTC.

In regard to this clone: One junction end disagrees with the germline gene, perhaps due to a read error. The gene calls are TRBV11-2 and TRBJ2-1, with D maybe TRBD2 (7 bases). The germline gives CDR1 SGHAT, CDR2 FQNNGV. This CDR3 has 13 residues. CDR3 coding DNA: TGTGCCAGCAGCTTAGAGTCGGGGGGCAGGGAAATCTTC. This translates into CASSLESGGREIF.

The chain links TRBV18 to TRBJ2-1; 8 nucleotides align to TRBD1. The trim removed 1 base at V and 5 bases at J, leaving 4 bases unmatched. The CDR3 totals 15 residues. In germline, CDR1 is KGHSH, CDR2 LQKENI. CDR3 coding DNA: TGTGCCAGCTCACCACGGCAGGGGGCGGACAATGAGCAGTTCTTC. It translates to CASSPRQGADNEQFF.

The gene calls are TRBV24-1 and TRBJ2-5; D unclear. The CDR3 runs 13 residues. CDR1 is KGHDR, CDR2 SFDVKD, per germline. V was cut by 6 bases and J by 1 base, with 8 bases left in between. DNA for the CDR3: TGTGCCACCAGTCCGCCAGGCCAAGAGACCCAGTACTTC. Translation: CATSPPGQETQYF.

The rearrangement joins TRBV3-1 (or the pseudogene TRBV3-2) to TRBJ2-2; D uncertain. The V end was cut by 3 bases, the J end by 2 bases, with 4 bases between. Looked up from germline, CDR1 is LGHDT and CDR2 is YNNKEL (reference sequence). The CDR3 has 13 residues. The CDR3 region has the DNA TGTGCCAGCAGCCACTCCAACACCGGGGAGCTGTTTTTT. Its protein product is CASSHSNTGELFF.

This clone was seen a few times. The chain combines TRBV28 with TRBJ1-5; D might be TRBD1 (6 bases). Germline CDR1 is MDHEN and CDR2 is SYDVKM. Deletions cut 4 bases from V and 3 bases from J, with 19 bases between. The CDR3 has 17 amino acids. CDR3 in DNA: TGTGCCAGCAGTTCGCTCGAACAGGGAGTTTTCAATCAGCCCCAGCATTTT. This encodes CASSSLEQGVFNQPQHF.

The chain employs TRBV18 and TRBJ2-7; TRBD2 might be the D (6 bases). This CDR3 comprises 15 residues. The V gene's germline CDR1 is KGHSH and CDR2 LQKENI. V lost 3 bases and J 3 bases, leaving 15 bases between the germline ends. CDR3: CASSPRQLGGYEQYF. CDR3 bases: TGTGCCAGCTCACCCCGGCAGTTGGGGGGCTACGAGCAGTACTTC.

The chain uses TRBV5-1 and TRBJ1-4; TRBD1 agrees at 9 bases. With 3 bases clipped from V and 2 bases from J, the junction kept 5 bases outside the gene matches. This CDR3 comprises 16 residues. Germline CDR1 and CDR2: SGHRS and YFSETQ. CDR3 sequence reads: CASSSSGQGTNEKLFF. CDR3 in DNA: TGCGCCAGCAGCTCCTCCGGACAGGGGACTAATGAAAAACTGTTTTTT.

The chain employs TRBV29-1 and TRBJ1-3; D perhaps matches TRBD1 (5 bases). From germline, CDR1 is SQVTM and CDR2 ANQGSEA. With 6 bases removed from V and 3 bases from J, the gap between germline ends came to 18 bases. CDR3 length: 15 residues. DNA of the CDR3: TGCAGCGTAGCTCCCCTAGGGGATGGTGGAAACACCATATATTTT. Translated, it gives CSVAPLGDGGNTIYF.

This rearrangement joins TRBV7-9 to TRBJ2-7; tentatively, D is TRBD1 or TRBD2 (5 bases each). The CDR3 covers 14 residues. The V end lost 2 bases, the J end lost 0 bases, and 8 bases lay between the germline ends. Germline V gene lookup returns CDR1 SEHNR and CDR2 FQNEAQ (reference sequence). CDR3 in DNA: TGTGCCAGCAGCTTAAGGGACGTCTCCTACGAGCAGTACTTC. Translation gives CASSLRDVSYEQYF.

The table lists this clone with a count of one. This chain links TRBV4-2 with TRBJ2-7; D may be TRBD1 or TRBD2 (5 bases each). V gave up 0 bases and J gave up 7 bases, with 16 bases separating them. CDR3 length: 15 residues. Germline V gene data show CDR1 as LGHNA and CDR2 as YNFKEQ. CDR3 protein: CASSQERGVLDEQYF. CDR3 nucleotide sequence: TGTGCCAGCAGCCAAGAGAGAGGGGTCCTGGATGAGCAGTACTTC.

The chain uses TRBV6-2 or TRBV6-3 and TRBJ2-7; 11 nucleotides match TRBD2. Germline-derived CDR1 and CDR2 are MNHEY and SVGEGT. The CDR3 spans 16 residues. V lost 2 bases and J lost 0; bases outside the gene matches: 3. CDR3 nucleotide sequence: TGTGCCAGCAGTTACCGACTAGCGGGGAGCTCCTACGAGCAGTACTTC. It codes for CASSYRLAGSSYEQYF.

The chain employs TRBV5-1 and TRBJ1-5; tentatively, D is TRBD1 (5 bases). The CDR3 totals 14 residues. Germline CDR1 reads SGHRS; CDR2 reads YFSETQ. Trimming shortened V by 2 bases and J by 5 bases, and 11 bases separated the two germline ends. This CDR3 is CASSFGGGDQPQHF. In nucleotides, the CDR3 is TGCGCCAGCAGCTTCGGGGGTGGGGATCAGCCCCAGCATTTT.

The count of this clone is one. The V call is TRBV6-5, the J call TRBJ2-1; 7 bases agree with TRBD1. The junction had 8 bases not matched to a gene; V was cut back by 8 bases and J by 1 base. Germline CDR1 MNHEY, CDR2 SVGAGI. CDR3 length: 15 residues. CDR3 sequence: CASQSGGLSYNEQFF. The CDR3, as DNA: TGTGCCAGCCAATCAGGGGGATTATCCTACAATGAGCAGTTCTTC.

The chain links TRBV5-6 to TRBJ1-1; D possibly corresponds to TRBD1 (6 bases). The germline V and J ends were trimmed by 4 bases and 1 base, with 14 bases remaining between them. This CDR3 is 15 amino acids long. Germline CDR1 SGHDT, CDR2 YYEEEE. The DNA of the CDR3 is TGTGCCAGCAGCCGGGCAGGGGTCGGGAACACTGAAGCTTTCTTT. It specifies CASSRAGVGNTEAFF.

The chain joins TRBV3-1 (or the pseudogene TRBV3-2) to TRBJ2-3; tentatively, D is TRBD2 (5 bases). Germline loops: CDR1 LGHDT, CDR2 YNNKEL (reference sequence). Trimming pared 4 bases from V and 3 bases from J, leaving 14 bases between. This CDR3 is built from 15 residues. CDR3 DNA: TGTGCCAGCAGCCTCTTAGCGACTACTACAGATACGCAGTATTTT. Protein sequence: CASSLLATTTDTQYF.

The genes are TRBV29-1 and TRBJ2-1; 8 bases map to TRBD2. The ends lost 6 bases at V and 0 bases at J; junction bases unmatched: 10. The CDR3 is 16 residues long. Germline CDR1 and CDR2: SQVTM and ANQGSEA. Written as DNA, the CDR3 is TGCAGCGTCGATCAAAGCGGGGGACTCTCCTACAATGAGCAGTTCTTC. Encoded protein: CSVDQSGGLSYNEQFF.

The genes are TRBV2 and TRBJ2-1; 10 positions agree with TRBD1. Germline CDR1 reads SNHLY; CDR2 reads FYNNEI. V trimming: 6 bases; J trimming: 12 bases; junction bases outside the gene matches: 5. The CDR3 is 12 residues long. The CDR3 DNA is TGTGCCAGCAGCCCCGGGACAGGGGCGCAGTTCTTC. Protein product: CASSPGTGAQFF.

V gene TRBV2 combines with J gene TRBJ1-1; D perhaps matches TRBD1 (5 bases). Trimming removed 7 bases from V and 11 bases from J, with 20 bases in between. The V gene's germline CDR1 is SNHLY and CDR2 FYNNEI. The CDR3 length is 13 residues. This CDR3 is CASNGQAKWGAFF. The CDR3, as DNA: TGTGCCAGCAATGGGCAGGCTAAGTGGGGGGCTTTCTTT.

The table lists this clone with a count of one. The chain has TRBV10-3 and TRBJ2-3, with D unclear. Trimming cost V 5 bases and J 5 bases, with 11 bases left between them. CDR1 and CDR2 (germline): ENHRY, SYGVKD. The CDR3 extends over 13 amino acids. CDR3 DNA sequence: TGTGCCATCAGTTCTATAGCAGGAGATACGCAGTATTTT. This translates into CAISSIAGDTQYF.

This clone was observed a single time. This rearrangement joins TRBV6-5 to TRBJ2-1, with D perhaps matching TRBD1 (5 bases). Between the trimmed V and J ends, which lost 7 bases and 4 bases, there was a span of 11 bases. CDR3 length: 13 residues. Germline V gene lookup returns CDR1 MNHEY and CDR2 SVGAGI. CDR3 coding DNA: TGTGCCAGCAAAGTCGACAGTTACAATGAGCAGTTCTTC. It is translated as CASKVDSYNEQFF.

This clone has only one observation. This sequence joins TRBV6-2 or TRBV6-3 and TRBJ1-2, with 8 nucleotides matching TRBD1. The CDR3 sequence is 16 residues long. Germline CDR1 MNHEY, CDR2 SVGEGT. The trim removed 6 bases at V and 5 bases at J, leaving 14 bases unmatched. The CDR3, as DNA: TGTGCCAGCAGCCCTAGGACAGGGCCACCTGGGTATGGCTACACCTTC. Protein product: CASSPRTGPPGYGYTF.

The chain is built from TRBV4-1 and TRBJ1-5; D might be TRBD1 (5 bases). Germline values: CDR1 MGHRA, CDR2 YSYEKL. V lost 1 base to trimming and J lost 10 bases, with 20 bases between them. This CDR3 spans 16 amino acids. CDR3: CASSQAGSQVGRPQHF. CDR3 nucleotides: TGCGCCAGCAGCCAAGCCGGCTCACAGGTCGGCCGACCCCAGCATTTT.

The chain combines TRBV14 with TRBJ2-7; no clear D. V was pared by 0 bases and J by 5 bases, with 8 bases between. The CDR3 has 13 residues. Germline loops: CDR1 SGHDN, CDR2 FVKESK. As DNA, the CDR3 is TGTGCCAGCAGCCAAGAATACTTGGACGAGCAGTACTTC. Its translation: CASSQEYLDEQYF.